The 29 T cell receptor beta chains in this list originate from one sample, sequenced in a study of shared T cell receptors in the human thymus. Sequenced by immunoSEQ multiplex PCR; TCRdb stores in-frame clones only, minus some. The sample has about 380,000 clones, approximately 95% seen once. The sequencing sample was made of thymocytes. The receptors here all came from a human donor.

J is TRBJ2-7 and V is TRBV5-1; D could derive from TRBD1 or TRBD2 (5 bases each). CDR3 length equals 15 residues. Germline V gives CDR1 SGHRS, CDR2 YFSETQ. V lost 0 bases and J 7 bases, leaving 17 bases between the germline ends. The CDR3 loop reads CASSLGYGTVGEQYF. CDR3 nucleotides: TGCGCCAGCAGCTTGGGGTACGGGACGGTGGGGGAGCAGTACTTC.

The chain joins TRBV19 to TRBJ2-2; maybe TRBD1 (6 bases). V lost 6 bases and J lost 0, with 17 bases in between. The CDR3 consists of 17 residues. Germline V gene data show CDR1 as LNHDA and CDR2 as SQIVND (reference sequence). This CDR3 is CASSDWWGHSNTGELFF. The CDR3 nucleotides read TGTGCCAGTAGCGACTGGTGGGGACACTCGAACACCGGGGAGCTGTTTTTT.

The rearrangement uses TRBV10-3 and TRBJ2-1, with D perhaps TRBD2 (6 bases). CDR1 is ENHRY and CDR2 is SYGVKD in the germline V gene. The CDR3 runs to 16 residues. Trimming took 4 bases from V and 0 from J, leaving 13 bases between them. The CDR3 DNA sequence: TGTGCCATCAGTGGTAAAAACGGGAGCTCCTACAATGAGCAGTTCTTC. This gives the protein CAISGKNGSSYNEQFF.

The rearrangement joins TRBV5-6 to TRBJ1-2; TRBD1 matches 8 bases. This CDR3 contains 13 residues. V lost 2 bases to trimming and J lost 6 bases; unmatched junction nucleotides: 3. Germline CDR1 and CDR2: SGHDT and YYEEEE. CDR3 loop: CASSFQGAHGYTF. Written as DNA, the CDR3 is TGTGCCAGCAGCTTTCAGGGGGCGCATGGCTACACCTTC.

J is TRBJ1-1 and V is TRBV7-8; D is undetermined. V lost 0 bases, J lost 11 bases, and 10 bases lay in between. The CDR3 runs to 12 residues. CDR1 and CDR2 (germline): SGHVS, FQNEAQ. The CDR3 coding sequence is TGTGCCAGCAGCTTAGCCCCTTTCTGGGCTTTCTTT. Translated, it gives CASSLAPFWAFF. Variable domain in full (rest from reference TRBV7-8 and TRBJ1-1): GAGVSQSPRYKVAKRGQDVALRCDPISGHVSLFWYQQALGQGPEFLTYFQNEAQLDKSGLPSDRFFAERPEGSVSTLKIQRTQQEDSAVYLCASSLAPFWAFFGQGTRLTVV.

The CDR3 coding sequence is TGTGCCACCAGCAGAGTTGGGAGGGACTCCCTACACTTTAACACCGGGGAGCTGTTTTTT. Its protein product is CATSRVGRDSLHFNTGELFF. The chain couples TRBV15 to TRBJ2-2, with 7 bases lining up with TRBD2. The CDR3 length is 20 residues. Germline values: CDR1 LNHNV, CDR2 YYDKDF (reference sequence). V lost 1 base and J lost 2; bases outside the gene matches: 16.

The genes are TRBV5-1 and TRBJ2-2; D ambiguous. The CDR3 is made up of 16 amino acids. Germline assignment: CDR1 SGHRS and CDR2 YFSETQ. Between the trimmed V and J ends, which lost 0 bases and 3 bases, there was a span of 12 bases. The CDR3 loop is CASSLGNSRYTGELFF. The CDR3 DNA sequence: TGCGCCAGCAGCTTGGGTAATAGCCGGTACACCGGGGAGCTGTTTTTT.

This clone has just a few counts. The chain employs TRBV30 and TRBJ2-1; no reliable D call. Germline V lookup: CDR1 GTSNPN, CDR2 SVGIG (reference sequence). V was pared by 3 bases and J by 2 bases, with 20 bases between. The CDR3 covers 17 residues. DNA of the CDR3: TGTGCCTGGAGCATGCCCTTCGTACCATTTCCCTACAATGAGCAGTTCTTC. It codes for CAWSMPFVPFPYNEQFF.

J is TRBJ1-4 and V is TRBV11-3, with D hard to call. This CDR3 contains 15 residues. The V end lost 5 bases, the J end lost 0 bases, and 10 bases lay between the germline ends. Germline V gene data show CDR1 as SGHNT and CDR2 as YENEEA. The chain's CDR3 is CASSHPAPTNEKLFF. The CDR3 DNA sequence: TGTGCCAGCAGCCATCCAGCTCCAACTAATGAAAAACTGTTTTTT.

This rearrangement joins TRBV4-1 to TRBJ1-5; 10 nucleotides line up with TRBD1. The CDR3 contains 17 residues. Germline V gene sequence: CDR1 MGHRA, CDR2 YSYEKL. J lost 3 bases, V lost 8 bases, and 13 bases had no gene match. The DNA of the CDR3 is TGCGCCAGCTCCTCTCGGGACAGGGGATCGGACAATCAGCCCCAGCATTTT. The encoded protein is CASSSRDRGSDNQPQHF.

The V call is TRBV4-1, the J call TRBJ2-1; 9 positions agree with TRBD1. The ends lost 1 base at V and 5 bases at J; junction bases unmatched: 6. The germline V gene has CDR1 MGHRA and CDR2 YSYEKL. CDR3 size: 16 residues. The CDR3 is CASSQGPWTGDNEQFF. CDR3 DNA sequence: TGCGCCAGCAGCCAAGGACCTTGGACAGGGGACAATGAGCAGTTCTTC.

The rearrangement joins TRBV28 to TRBJ1-5, with 11 bases fitting TRBD1. The CDR3 consists of 16 residues. Germline loops: CDR1 MDHEN, CDR2 SYDVKM. V was clipped by 6 bases and J by 5 bases; unmatched bases: 9. The CDR3 is CASSGQGAFVDQPQHF. The CDR3 nucleotides are TGTGCCAGCAGCGGACAGGGGGCCTTTGTTGATCAGCCCCAGCATTTT.

The chain combines TRBV11-2 with TRBJ2-5; the match to TRBD2 covers 14 bases. CDR1 and CDR2 from the germline V gene are SGHAT and FQNNGV. The CDR3 runs 17 residues. V shed 5 bases and J 4 bases; nucleotides not matched to a gene: 9. In DNA form, the CDR3 reads TGTGCCAGCAGCGAGCCGTCAGGACTAGCGGGAGGAGAGACCCAGTACTTC. Protein: CASSEPSGLAGGETQYF. Supplemented by reference TRBV11-2 and TRBJ2-5, the full variable domain reads EAGVAQSPRYKIIEKRQSVAFWCNPISGHATLYWYQQILGQGPKLLIQFQNNGVVDDSQLPKDRFSAERLKGVDSTLKIQPAKLEDSAVYLCASSEPSGLAGGETQYFGPGTRLLVL.

This rearrangement joins TRBV18 to TRBJ1-5; D may be TRBD1 (6 bases). Germline V gives CDR1 KGHSH, CDR2 LQKENI. This CDR3 contains 15 residues. Trimming left V 6 bases short and J 0 bases short, with 12 bases between. The CDR3 DNA reads TGTGCCAGCTCTCCTGGACAGCATAGCAATCAGCCCCAGCATTTT. Residues: CASSPGQHSNQPQHF.

This clone has just one count. The chain is built from TRBV7-2 and TRBJ1-2; TRBD1 might be the D (6 bases). The CDR3 length is 15 residues. Trimming shortened V by 2 bases and J by 6 bases, and 16 bases separated the two germline ends. The germline V gene has CDR1 SGHTA and CDR2 FQGNSA. CDR3 bases: TGTGCCAGCAGCTTAACCCCAACAGGGTATGATGGCTACACCTTC. It translates to CASSLTPTGYDGYTF.

The chain uses TRBV28 and TRBJ2-7; 10 bases are shared with TRBD2. The CDR3 is made up of 17 amino acids. V lost 5 bases, J lost 5 bases, and 15 bases stayed unmatched. Germline V gene data show CDR1 as MDHEN and CDR2 as SYDVKM. The CDR3 region has the DNA TGTGCCAGCAGTCTCTGGACTAGCGGACAAGCAGGGAACGAGCAGTACTTC. Its protein is CASSLWTSGQAGNEQYF.

The gene calls are TRBV2 and TRBJ2-3, with 8 bases identical to TRBD2. This CDR3 contains 15 residues. The V and J ends lost 3 bases and 6 bases, in that order; junction bases with no gene match: 8. In germline, CDR1 is SNHLY, CDR2 FYNNEI. Here the CDR3 reads CASSEVGLDTDTQYF. The CDR3 region has the DNA TGTGCCAGCAGTGAGGTGGGACTAGATACGGATACGCAGTATTTT.

The chain employs TRBV7-8 and TRBJ2-2; unclear D gene. V lost 5 bases and J lost 6, with 10 bases in between. The CDR3 spans 13 residues. Germline CDR1 reads SGHVS; CDR2 reads FQNEAQ. CDR3 sequence (DNA): TGTGCCAGCAGCCCCTTAGCTTCCGGGGAGCTGTTTTTT. This codes for CASSPLASGELFF. Full variable domain (remainder filled in from reference TRBV7-8 and TRBJ2-2): GAGVSQSPRYKVAKRGQDVALRCDPISGHVSLFWYQQALGQGPEFLTYFQNEAQLDKSGLPSDRFFAERPEGSVSTLKIQRTQQEDSAVYLCASSPLASGELFFGEGSRLTVL.

This clone was counted once. CDR3: CASSYPPDSYNEQFF. CDR3 nucleotide sequence: TGTGCCAGCAGTTACCCACCAGACAGTTACAATGAGCAGTTCTTC. V and J are TRBV6-6 and TRBJ2-1, with D maybe TRBD1 (5 bases). V lost 2 bases and J lost 4, with 12 bases in between. CDR1 is MNHNY, CDR2 SVGAGI, per germline (reference sequence). The CDR3 runs to 15 residues.

The chain employs TRBV28 and TRBJ2-3; TRBD2 might be the D (5 bases). CDR3 length equals 15 residues. The germline V gene encodes CDR1 MDHEN and CDR2 SYDVKM. Trimming shortened V by 8 bases and J by 0 bases, and 15 bases separated the two germline ends. The CDR3 DNA reads TGTGCCAGCTCCTTGGCTAGCCCTAGCACAGATACGCAGTATTTT. Residues: CASSLASPSTDTQYF.

The chain links TRBV9 to TRBJ2-7, with TRBD1 matching over 8 bases. J gave up 0 bases and V 4 bases, and 9 bases lay outside the gene matches. Germline V CDR1 and CDR2: SGDLS, YYNGEE. This CDR3 has 16 amino acids. The DNA of the CDR3 is TGTGCCAGCAGCCCCTCAGGGGGCCAAAGCTCCTACGAGCAGTACTTC. It yields the protein CASSPSGGQSSYEQYF.

This chain links TRBV7-9 with TRBJ1-2, with D possibly TRBD1 on 6 matching bases. The germline gives CDR1 SEHNR, CDR2 FQNEAQ (reference sequence). This CDR3 is built from 15 residues. Trimming took off 1 base at V and 8 bases at J, with 17 bases between the two ends. CDR3 residues: CASSLVDRSSRGYTF. CDR3 DNA: TGTGCCAGCAGCTTAGTAGACAGGTCTTCTCGAGGCTACACCTTC.

This clone was seen only once. The chain recombines TRBV6-6 with TRBJ2-7, with 10 bases matching TRBD2. The J segment lost 1 base and the V segment lost 4 bases, leaving 7 bases of the junction unmatched. Germline CDR1 and CDR2: MNHNY and SVGAGI (reference sequence). This CDR3 region has 16 residues. CDR3 sequence: CASSSPLAGGSYEQYF. The CDR3 nucleotides read TGTGCCAGCAGTTCCCCCTTAGCGGGAGGATCCTACGAGCAGTACTTC.

This chain connects TRBV28 to TRBJ1-5; D is ambiguous. The CDR3 is 13 residues long. The germline V gene encodes CDR1 MDHEN and CDR2 SYDVKM. Trimming left V 7 bases short and J 7 bases short, with 14 bases between. The CDR3 sequence is CASKVTGYQPQHF. The CDR3 DNA is TGTGCCAGCAAAGTAACGGGTTACCAGCCCCAGCATTTT. Full variable domain (outside the CDR3, taken from reference TRBV28 and TRBJ1-5): DVKVTQSSRYLVKRTGEKVFLECVQDMDHENMFWYRQDPGLGLRLIYFSYDVKMKEKGDIPEGYSVSREKKERFSLILESASTNQTSMYLCASKVTGYQPQHFGDGTRLSIL.

The chain is built from TRBV19 and TRBJ1-5; D is uncertain. The CDR3 runs to 21 residues. Trimming pared 5 bases from V and 0 bases from J, leaving 29 bases between. CDR1 LNHDA and CDR2 SQIVND come from the germline V gene (reference sequence). In DNA, the CDR3 is TGTGCCAGTAGTGATATGGGATATGCGGGGATCTGGGGATATAGCAATCAGCCCCAGCATTTT. It codes for CASSDMGYAGIWGYSNQPQHF.

The chain couples TRBV27 to TRBJ2-5; D might be TRBD2 (6 bases). The length of the CDR3 is 18 residues. V was trimmed by 5 bases and J by 5 bases, leaving 27 bases between them. The germline gives CDR1 MNHEY, CDR2 SMNVEV (reference sequence). The CDR3 nucleotides read TGTGCCAGCAGTCCCTCGTGGTTGGCGGCGGGAAATAGGGAGACCCAGTACTTC. This sequence encodes CASSPSWLAAGNRETQYF.

This chain links TRBV7-8 with TRBJ1-5, with D possibly TRBD1 on 5 matching bases. The CDR3 loop spans 16 amino acids. The V and J ends lost 1 base and 1 base respectively, with 11 bases between them. Germline CDR1 SGHVS, CDR2 FQNEAQ. CDR3 protein: CASSLEAGKSNQPQHF. Written as DNA, the CDR3 is TGTGCCAGCAGCTTAGAGGCAGGGAAAAGCAATCAGCCCCAGCATTTT.

This CDR3 reads CASSIEFRGEETQYF. The CDR3 nucleotides read TGTGCCAGTAGTATAGAATTTCGGGGGGAGGAGACCCAGTACTTC. The chain combines TRBV19 with TRBJ2-5, with 7 bases fitting TRBD2. J lost 5 bases, V lost 0 bases, and 6 bases had no gene match. CDR3 length equals 15 residues. CDR1 is LNHDA, CDR2 SQIVND, per germline (reference sequence). Based on the CDR3 plus reference TRBV19 and TRBJ2-5, the full variable domain is DGGITQSPKYLFRKEGQNVTLSCEQNLNHDAMYWYRQDPGQGLRLIYYSQIVNDFQKGDIAEGYSVSREKKESFPLTVTSAQKNPTAFYLCASSIEFRGEETQYFGPGTRLLVL.

The genes are TRBV29-1 and TRBJ1-1; a weak D match, TRBD1 (5 bases). Trimming removed 4 bases from V and 3 bases from J, with 9 bases in between. The CDR3 is 12 residues long. Per the germline V gene, CDR1 is SQVTM and CDR2 is ANQGSEA. Written as DNA, the CDR3 is TGCAGCGTTGCGGTGGGGGACACTGAAGCTTTCTTT. It translates to CSVAVGDTEAFF.